The next 22 T cell receptor beta chains were all read from a single sample in a study of T cells in Graves' hyperthyroidism and ophthalmopathy (dated by TCRdb to about 2019). Library prep was done by multiplex PCR. Sequencing was carried out with an Illumina HiSeq 2000. The TCR beta CDR3 regions were amplified from RNA transcripts. The TCR CDR3 was subjected to a first round of RT-PCR using the HTBI primer set and the Qiagen OneStep RT-PCR kit. Using fastp trimming at Q25 and MiXCR clonotype assembly, TCRdb reanalyzed the public sequencing data and kept in-frame beta chains. Each entry is one CDR3 protein sequence, shown with its most common DNA and genes. The sample profile shows nearly 600,000 distinct CDR3 sequences; roughly 13% of them were found once. Roughly 5.5% of the sample rests with the top ten. The sample taken for sequencing was blood. The receptors originated from a woman aged 25-40 years with Graves' hyperthyroidism that later progressed to Graves' ophthalmopathy.

This sequence joins TRBV5-1 and TRBJ2-2; 10 bases align to TRBD2. The CDR3 is 15 residues long. CDR1 and CDR2 from the germline V gene are SGHRS and YFSETQ. V gave up 4 bases and J gave up 6 bases; unmatched junction bases: 6. As DNA, the CDR3 is TGCGCCAGCAGCAAGTTAGCGGGAGGTTCCGGGGAGCTGTTTTTT. It yields the protein CASSKLAGGSGELFF.

This clonotype was seen more than once but under ten times. The gene calls are TRBV5-5 and TRBJ2-3; 7 bases agree with TRBD1. Unmatched junction bases numbered 10, after V lost 6 bases and J lost 0 bases. In germline, CDR1 is SGHKS, CDR2 YYEKEE (reference sequence). The CDR3 length is 16 residues. This CDR3 is CASILGTVLSTDTQYF. The CDR3 DNA sequence: TGTGCCAGCATATTAGGGACAGTCTTAAGCACAGATACGCAGTATTTT.

This clonotype was seen a handful of times. V gene TRBV7-2 combines with J gene TRBJ2-3, with 7 bases lining up with TRBD1. CDR1 SGHTA and CDR2 FQGNSA come from the germline V gene. V trimming: 1 base; J trimming: 2 bases; junction bases outside the gene matches: 9. This CDR3 is 17 amino acids long. The CDR3 DNA is TGTGCCAGCAGCTTAGAGGCCGGGACAGTAACCACAGATACGCAGTATTTT. Its translation is CASSLEAGTVTTDTQYF.

There are many counts of this clonotype. This chain links TRBV5-1 with TRBJ2-1; 8 bases map to TRBD2. This CDR3 is built from 17 residues. Per the germline V gene, CDR1 is SGHRS and CDR2 is YFSETQ. V trimming: 4 bases; J trimming: 8 bases; junction bases outside the gene matches: 17. CDR3 loop: CASSLITGLAMGDEQFF. For the CDR3, the DNA is TGCGCCAGCAGCCTAATAACCGGACTAGCAATGGGCGATGAGCAGTTCTTC.

This clonotype has at least ten counts. This chain uses TRBV7-6 with TRBJ2-3, with D tentatively TRBD2 (5 bases). Deletions cut 1 base from V and 0 bases from J, with 5 bases between. Germline loops: CDR1 SGHVS, CDR2 FNYEAQ. The CDR3 runs 14 residues. In DNA, the CDR3 is TGTGCCAGCAGCTTAGGGAGGAGCACAGATACGCAGTATTTT. This sequence encodes CASSLGRSTDTQYF.

Notes on this clonotype: This may be a read error: a much more frequent sequence differs by one nucleotide. The final CDR3 position lacks the conserved phenylalanine or tryptophan, pointing to a likely read error. The chain recombines TRBV6-2 or TRBV6-3 with TRBJ1-6; 10 positions agree with TRBD1. V shed 8 bases and J 10 bases; nucleotides not matched to a gene: 2. Germline V gene lookup returns CDR1 MNHEY and CDR2 SVGEGT. The CDR3 sequence is 12 residues long. The DNA for the CDR3 is TGTGCCAGCGGGACAGGGGAATCACCCCTCCACCTT. Protein product: CASGTGESPLHL.

This clonotype was counted ten times or more. The gene calls are TRBV29-1 and TRBJ1-1; no firm D call. There are 13 residues in the CDR3. Trimming removed 4 bases at V and 0 bases at J, with 9 bases between. The germline CDR1 and CDR2 sequences are SQVTM and ANQGSEA. CDR3 DNA sequence: TGCAGCGTTGCCCCGCGACTGAACACTGAAGCTTTCTTT. It codes for CSVAPRLNTEAFF.

This clonotype showed up just a few times. The chain joins TRBV28 to TRBJ1-4; 9 bases map to TRBD1. From germline, CDR1 is MDHEN and CDR2 SYDVKM. After removal of 3 bases from V and 10 bases from J, the junction contained 6 bases not matched to a gene. The CDR3 extends over 14 amino acids. The chain's CDR3 is CASSFETGGGKLFF. The CDR3 bases are TGTGCCAGCAGTTTTGAGACAGGGGGTGGAAAACTGTTTTTT.

In its sample, this clonotype was seen many times. V is TRBV9 and J is TRBJ1-1; D gene ambiguous. Germline CDR1 is SGDLS and CDR2 is YYNGEE. V shed 3 bases and J shed 6 bases, with 12 bases lying between them. This CDR3 has 13 residues. CDR3 loop: CASSGGYVAEAFF. The CDR3 bases are TGTGCCAGCAGCGGCGGCTACGTTGCTGAAGCTTTCTTT. Variable domain in full (rest from reference TRBV9 and TRBJ1-1): DSGVTQTPKHLITATGQRVTLRCSPRSGDLSVYWYQQSLDQGLQFLIQYYNGEERAKGNILERFSAQQFPDLHSELNLSSLELGDSALYFCASSGGYVAEAFFGQGTRLTVV.

This clonotype was picked up many times. V and J are TRBV30 and TRBJ1-4; TRBD1 aligns across 8 bases. V lost 0 bases, J lost 6 bases, and 6 bases stayed unmatched. Germline CDR1 GTSNPN, CDR2 SVGIG (reference sequence). This CDR3 spans 15 amino acids. In DNA form, the CDR3 reads TGTGCCTGGAGTGTAGGGATGGGACAGGATGAAAAACTGTTTTTT. It is translated as CAWSVGMGQDEKLFF.

The chain carries TRBV5-1 and TRBJ2-3; 8 bases line up with TRBD2. Trimming at V came to 3 bases and at J to 5 bases, leaving 8 bases not matched to a gene. CDR3 length: 15 residues. Germline CDR1 reads SGHRS; CDR2 reads YFSETQ. The CDR3 reads CASSSDSGTVDTQYF. In DNA form, the CDR3 reads TGCGCCAGCAGCTCCGATAGCGGGACGGTAGATACGCAGTATTTT.

This clonotype occurred many times. V usage is TRBV27 and J usage is TRBJ1-4, with 7 bases aligning to TRBD1. The CDR3 is made up of 13 amino acids. The trim removed 5 bases at V and 6 bases at J, leaving 3 bases unmatched. Germline lookup yields CDR1 MNHEY and CDR2 SMNVEV (reference sequence). Here the CDR3 DNA reads TGTGCCAGCAGTACAGACAGGGATGAAAAACTGTTTTTT. Amino acids: CASSTDRDEKLFF.

This clonotype has at least ten counts. The rearrangement joins TRBV7-2 to TRBJ2-7, with D hard to call. In germline, CDR1 is SGHTA, CDR2 FQGNSA. This CDR3 is 13 amino acids long. The V end was cut by 5 bases, the J end by 3 bases, with 11 bases between. CDR3 DNA: TGTGCCAGCAGCCCAGTAGACGGCTACGAGCAGTACTTC. As protein: CASSPVDGYEQYF.

This clonotype was observed a few times. V and J are TRBV20-1 and TRBJ1-1, with D possibly being TRBD1 (5 bases). The CDR3 has 17 amino acids. Germline values: CDR1 DFQATT, CDR2 SNEGSKA (reference sequence). Trimming stripped 0 bases from V and 4 bases from J, with 21 bases between. The DNA of the CDR3 is TGCAGTGCTAGAGATAAAGGGGCCGCCACCGGAATCACTGAAGCTTTCTTT. Translated: CSARDKGAATGITEAFF.

Only a few counts were recorded for this clonotype. The chain carries TRBV19 and TRBJ2-5; D is possibly TRBD2 (5 bases). The CDR3 runs to 13 residues. Deletions cut 8 bases from V and 2 bases from J, with 12 bases between. Germline-derived CDR1 and CDR2 are LNHDA and SQIVND (reference sequence). This chain's CDR3 is CASGETRQETQYF. The CDR3 DNA reads as TGTGCCAGTGGGGAGACCCGACAAGAGACCCAGTACTTC.

This clonotype showed up just a few times. A read error may account for a junction end that differs from germline. CDR3 DNA: TGTACCTGGAACGTAGAAGGGAGGGGCTATGGCTACACCTTC. This encodes CTWNVEGRGYGYTF. The chain has TRBV30 and TRBJ1-2; perhaps TRBD1 as D (5 bases). CDR3 size: 14 residues. Germline loops: CDR1 GTSNPN, CDR2 SVGIG (reference sequence). The full variable domain, rest sourced from reference TRBV30 and TRBJ1-2, is SQTIHQWPATLVQPVGSPLSLECTVEGTSNPNLYWYRQAAGRGLQLLFYSVGIGQISSEVPQNLSASRPQDRQFILSSKKLLLSDSGFYLCTWNVEGRGYGYTFGSGTRLTVV.

This clonotype was seen ten or more times. The V call is TRBV9, the J call TRBJ1-2; D is perhaps TRBD1 (6 bases). Looked up from germline, CDR1 is SGDLS and CDR2 is YYNGEE. This CDR3 spans 15 amino acids. The V and J ends lost 2 bases and 2 bases respectively, with 13 bases between them. The CDR3 loop reads CASSVSGGNNYGYTF. CDR3 nucleotides: TGTGCCAGCAGCGTGTCTGGGGGCAACAACTATGGCTACACCTTC.

This clonotype appeared many times. The chain is built from TRBV29-1 and TRBJ2-5, with TRBD1 matching 7 bases. The V segment lost 6 bases and the J segment 4 bases; nucleotides outside the gene matches: 14. Germline V CDR1 and CDR2: SQVTM, ANQGSEA. The CDR3 loop spans 15 amino acids. This CDR3 is CSVEIGTDFTETQYF. CDR3 coding DNA: TGCAGCGTGGAAATTGGGACAGATTTTACAGAGACCCAGTACTTC.

This clonotype appeared many times. This chain links TRBV7-8 with TRBJ2-5; D might be TRBD2 (6 bases). The V gene lost 5 bases and the J gene lost 10 bases, with 20 bases spanning the gap. CDR1 is SGHVS, CDR2 FQNEAQ, per germline. The CDR3 sequence is 14 residues long. The CDR3: CASSPRGLPRDQYF. DNA of the CDR3: TGTGCCAGCAGCCCCAGAGGTCTTCCGCGGGACCAGTACTTC.

The V call is TRBV6-1, the J call TRBJ2-1; 10 bases agree with TRBD2. V was clipped by 6 bases and J by 4 bases; unmatched bases: 6. This CDR3 is built from 15 residues. In germline, CDR1 is MNHNS, CDR2 SASEGT. The chain's CDR3 is CASRATSGDYNEQFF. CDR3 sequence (DNA): TGTGCCAGCAGGGCTACTAGCGGGGATTACAATGAGCAGTTCTTC.

This clonotype was seen only a few times. V and J are TRBV20-1 and TRBJ2-1; the D gene could be TRBD1 or TRBD2 (5 bases each). Trimming took off 1 base at V and 9 bases at J, with 10 bases between the two ends. The CDR3 totals 12 residues. Germline assignment: CDR1 DFQATT and CDR2 SNEGSKA (reference sequence). CDR3 residues: CSARGEGFEQFF. The CDR3 DNA reads TGCAGTGCTAGAGGCGAGGGGTTTGAGCAGTTCTTC.

The table lists this clonotype with many counts. V usage is TRBV29-1 and J usage is TRBJ1-4; D not certain. The CDR3 spans 13 residues. Germline V gene lookup returns CDR1 SQVTM and CDR2 ANQGSEA. Trimming cost V 5 bases and J 4 bases, with 11 bases left between them. The CDR3 region is CSVSRGDNEKLFF. The CDR3 bases are TGCAGCGTTTCCCGGGGTGATAATGAAAAACTGTTTTTT.